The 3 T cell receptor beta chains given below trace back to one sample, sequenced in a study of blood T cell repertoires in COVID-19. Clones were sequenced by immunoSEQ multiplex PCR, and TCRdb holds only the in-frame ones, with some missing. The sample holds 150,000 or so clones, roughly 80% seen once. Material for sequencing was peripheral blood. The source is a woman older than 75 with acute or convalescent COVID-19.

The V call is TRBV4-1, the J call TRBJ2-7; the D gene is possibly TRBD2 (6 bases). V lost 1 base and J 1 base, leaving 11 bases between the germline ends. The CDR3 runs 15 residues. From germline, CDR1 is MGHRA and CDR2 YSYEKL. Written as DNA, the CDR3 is TGCGCCAGCAGCCAAGTTCCGGGGGTATCCTACGAGCAGTACTTC. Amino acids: CASSQVPGVSYEQYF.

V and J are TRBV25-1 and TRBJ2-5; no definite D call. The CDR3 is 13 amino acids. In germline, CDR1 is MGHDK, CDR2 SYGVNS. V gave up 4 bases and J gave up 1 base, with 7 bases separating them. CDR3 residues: CASSVQAQETQYF. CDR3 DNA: TGTGCCAGCAGTGTGCAGGCCCAAGAGACCCAGTACTTC.

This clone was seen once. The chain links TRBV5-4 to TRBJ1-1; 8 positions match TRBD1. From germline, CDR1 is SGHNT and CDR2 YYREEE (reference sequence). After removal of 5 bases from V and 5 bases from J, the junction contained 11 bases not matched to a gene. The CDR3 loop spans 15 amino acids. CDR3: CASRSTGTGHTEAFF. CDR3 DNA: TGTGCCAGCAGATCAACCGGGACAGGTCATACTGAAGCTTTCTTT.